This record covers a single T cell receptor (beta chain). The method was immunoSEQ multiplex PCR; TCRdb's version includes in-frame clones alone and lacks a portion of them. The sample has some 68,000 clones; roughly 90% are singletons. The sample comes from a study of technical replicates of blood from a few donors. V lost 2 bases, J lost 5 bases, and 9 bases stayed unmatched. Looked up from germline, CDR1 is SSHAT and CDR2 is FNYEAQ (reference sequence). The CDR3 loop spans 16 amino acids. V is TRBV7-7 and J is TRBJ2-1, with TRBD1 matching 7 bases. Sequenced: T cells isolated from PBMCs. The TCR sequence derives from a human donor in good health. This CDR3 is CASSLILRQGDNEQFF. CDR3 bases: TGTGCCAGCAGCTTAATTCTACGACAGGGTGACAATGAGCAGTTCTTC.